A single sample is the source of the 8 T cell receptor beta chains below, sequenced in a study of blood T cell repertoires in COVID-19. Clones were sequenced by immunoSEQ multiplex PCR, and TCRdb holds only the in-frame ones, with some missing. Counted here are around 160,000 clones, more than 70% occurring once; the ten biggest clones make up 10% to 15%. The sequenced sample was peripheral blood. These receptors were taken from a man aged 60-69 years with active or convalescent COVID-19.

V usage is TRBV15 and J usage is TRBJ2-2; the match to TRBD1 covers 10 bases. V was pared by 7 bases and J by 2 bases, with 4 bases of the junction left unmatched. The CDR3 sequence is 15 residues long. Germline V gene sequence: CDR1 LNHNV, CDR2 YYDKDF (reference sequence). The CDR3 coding sequence is TGTGCCACCACGACGACAGGGGGCAACACCGGGGAGCTGTTTTTT. Protein: CATTTTGGNTGELFF.

The chain couples TRBV4-3 to TRBJ1-4; D might be TRBD1 (6 bases). The germline CDR1 and CDR2 sequences are LGHNA and YSLEER. V lost 0 bases and J 8 bases, leaving 13 bases between the germline ends. The CDR3 runs 15 residues. In DNA form, the CDR3 reads TGCGCCAGCAGCCAAGATCTAGGCCAGGGGGAAAAACTGTTTTTT. Its translation is CASSQDLGQGEKLFF.

J is TRBJ2-3 and V is TRBV10-3, with 7 bases that match TRBD2. The CDR3 extends over 14 amino acids. The J segment lost 6 bases and the V segment lost 8 bases, leaving 11 bases of the junction unmatched. CDR1 and CDR2 from the germline V gene are ENHRY and SYGVKD. The CDR3, as DNA: TGTGCCATCCATGCGTCTCTGGGGGGGGATACGCAGTATTTT. Protein sequence: CAIHASLGGDTQYF.

With regard to this clone: The sample carries other DNA sequences with the same CDR3. This CDR3 is CASSREDTQYF. CDR3 coding DNA: TGTGCCAGCAGCAGGGAAGATACGCAGTATTTT. The rearrangement uses TRBV2 and TRBJ2-3; the D gene is possibly TRBD1 (5 bases). The CDR3 covers 11 residues. Deletions cut 6 bases from V and 5 bases from J, with 6 bases between. The germline V gene has CDR1 SNHLY and CDR2 FYNNEI. The full variable domain, completed using reference TRBV2 and TRBJ2-3, is EPEVTQTPSHQVTQMGQEVILRCVPISNHLYFYWYRQILGQKVEFLVSFYNNEISEKSEIFDDQFSVERPDGSNFTLKIRSTKLEDSAMYFCASSREDTQYFGPGTRLTVL.

The V and J genes are TRBV7-7 and TRBJ2-1; 9 bases line up with TRBD2. The CDR3 is 17 amino acids. Germline loops: CDR1 SSHAT, CDR2 FNYEAQ (reference sequence). The V gene end was trimmed by 5 bases and the J gene end by 2 bases; junction bases not matched to a gene: 10. For the CDR3, the DNA is TGTGCCAGCAGCCCTCGCGGGGCGGGAGGGGCCTACAATGAGCAGTTCTTC. This sequence encodes CASSPRGAGGAYNEQFF.

V is TRBV14 and J is TRBJ2-2; 9 nucleotides match TRBD1. Germline V CDR1 and CDR2: SGHDN, FVKESK. CDR3 length: 15 residues. V lost 1 base to trimming and J lost 3 bases; unmatched junction nucleotides: 0. CDR3 region: CASSQGTGDTGELFF. CDR3 in DNA: TGTGCCAGCAGCCAAGGGACAGGGGACACCGGGGAGCTGTTTTTT.

This chain links TRBV30 with TRBJ2-7, with 7 bases aligning to TRBD1. The CDR3 is made up of 17 amino acids. Trimming cost V 1 base and J 3 bases; bases outside gene matches: 15. Germline assignment: CDR1 GTSNPN and CDR2 SVGIG (reference sequence). The CDR3 region has the DNA TGTGCCTGGAGTGAGACAGGGCCCAAAATCGATGGCTACGAGCAGTACTTC. This sequence encodes CAWSETGPKIDGYEQYF. Supplemented by reference TRBV30 and TRBJ2-7, the full variable domain reads SQTIHQWPATLVQPVGSPLSLECTVEGTSNPNLYWYRQAAGRGLQLLFYSVGIGQISSEVPQNLSASRPQDRQFILSSKKLLLSDSGFYLCAWSETGPKIDGYEQYFGPGTRLTVT.

The chain couples TRBV12-5 to TRBJ2-3; maybe TRBD2 (6 bases). Germline V gives CDR1 LGHNT, CDR2 FRNRAP. CDR3 length: 13 amino acids. Trimming left V 7 bases short and J 1 base short, with 9 bases between. CDR3 residues: CASAASGTDTQYF. Written as DNA, the CDR3 is TGTGCTAGTGCGGCTAGCGGCACAGATACGCAGTATTTT.